A single sample is the source of the 19 T cell receptor beta chains below, sequenced in a study of blood T cell repertoires in COVID-19. Data came from immunoSEQ multiplex PCR; TCRdb stores just in-frame clones and leaves some out. Of around 91,000 clones detected, 85% appear once; the ten largest clones hold around 39%. Specimen: peripheral blood. Source of these receptors: a man of 80 years or more with acute or convalescent COVID-19.

The rearrangement uses TRBV14 and TRBJ2-3, with 8 bases lining up with TRBD2. The V gene's germline CDR1 is SGHDN and CDR2 FVKESK. The CDR3 consists of 15 residues. J lost 1 base, V lost 4 bases, and 4 bases had no gene match. DNA of the CDR3: TGTGCCAGCAGCCTCAAGCGGGAGCGCACAGATACGCAGTATTTT. Translated: CASSLKRERTDTQYF.

V is TRBV6-5 and J is TRBJ2-7; the match to TRBD1 covers 9 bases. Trimming cost V 6 bases and J 4 bases; bases outside gene matches: 10. Per germline, CDR1 MNHEY and CDR2 SVGAGI. The length of the CDR3 is 15 residues. CDR3 nucleotide sequence: TGTGCCAGCAGCCCAATCGGACAGGGGATTTACGAGCAGTACTTC. Translation: CASSPIGQGIYEQYF.

V usage is TRBV9 and J usage is TRBJ1-4, with D tentatively TRBD1 (6 bases). V lost 3 bases and J 4 bases, leaving 16 bases between the germline ends. Germline CDR1 and CDR2: SGDLS and YYNGEE. The length of the CDR3 is 16 residues. CDR3 amino acids: CASSAQQGMDNEKLFF. CDR3 coding DNA: TGTGCCAGCAGCGCCCAACAGGGCATGGATAATGAAAAACTGTTTTTT.

This clone was seen a single time. This rearrangement joins TRBV19 to TRBJ1-1, with 8 bases that match TRBD1. Germline assignment: CDR1 LNHDA and CDR2 SQIVND (reference sequence). The CDR3 spans 15 residues. V lost 3 bases and J lost 5; bases outside the gene matches: 8. CDR3 DNA sequence: TGTGCCAGTAGTATCCCAGGGGGCGCGGGAACTGAAGCTTTCTTT. This encodes CASSIPGGAGTEAFF.

The chain carries TRBV13 and TRBJ2-5; 9 bases are shared with TRBD2. CDR1 PRHDT and CDR2 FYEKMQ come from the germline V gene (reference sequence). Unmatched junction bases numbered 11, after V lost 4 bases and J lost 2 bases. The CDR3 contains 17 residues. The CDR3 sequence: CASSSILAGANQETQYF. CDR3 bases: TGTGCCAGCAGCTCCATTTTAGCGGGAGCCAATCAAGAGACCCAGTACTTC.

DNA for the CDR3: TGCGCCAGCAGCTTGGCCGCAGGGGGCGCGAACACAGATACGCAGTATTTT. Its protein product is CASSLAAGGANTDTQYF. This sequence joins TRBV5-1 and TRBJ2-3, with 8 bases aligning to TRBD1. V trimming: 0 bases; J trimming: 2 bases; junction bases outside the gene matches: 8. This CDR3 comprises 17 residues. The germline V gene encodes CDR1 SGHRS and CDR2 YFSETQ. Full variable domain (remainder filled in from reference TRBV5-1 and TRBJ2-3): KAGVTQTPRYLIKTRGQQVTLSCSPISGHRSVSWYQQTPGQGLQFLFEYFSETQRNKGNFPGRFSGRQFSNSRSEMNVSTLELGDSALYLCASSLAAGGANTDTQYFGPGTRLTVL.

The chain recombines TRBV28 with TRBJ1-1; D remains ambiguous. This CDR3 comprises 16 residues. Trimming removed 6 bases at V and 2 bases at J, with 19 bases between. The germline gives CDR1 MDHEN, CDR2 SYDVKM. CDR3 loop: CASSLPGVAFNTEAFF. Written as DNA, the CDR3 is TGTGCCAGCAGCCTCCCCGGGGTGGCCTTCAACACTGAAGCTTTCTTT.

This clone has more than one count but fewer than ten. The genes are TRBV5-4 and TRBJ1-6; a weak D match, TRBD1 (6 bases). Trimming cost V 0 bases and J 4 bases, with 14 bases left between them. This CDR3 contains 17 residues. CDR1 SGHNT and CDR2 YYREEE come from the germline V gene (reference sequence). This chain's CDR3 is CASSLAMGASYNSPLHF. CDR3 DNA: TGTGCCAGCAGCTTGGCCATGGGGGCTTCGTATAATTCACCCCTCCACTTT.

The chain uses TRBV2 and TRBJ2-3; D might be TRBD1 (6 bases). Deletions cut 11 bases from V and 1 base from J, with 16 bases between. Germline V gives CDR1 SNHLY, CDR2 FYNNEI. The CDR3 runs to 14 residues. The CDR3 region has the DNA TGTGCCTCCCGTCAGGACAGTCGCACAGATACGCAGTATTTT. This sequence encodes CASRQDSRTDTQYF.

The gene calls are TRBV28 and TRBJ1-2; TRBD1 is a possible D gene (5 bases). With 2 bases removed from V and 4 bases from J, the gap between germline ends came to 11 bases. The CDR3 runs to 14 residues. CDR1 is MDHEN and CDR2 is SYDVKM in the germline V gene. CDR3 sequence (DNA): TGTGCCAGCAGTTTAGGGCAGGGCGCCTATGGCTACACCTTC. Its protein product is CASSLGQGAYGYTF.

The rearrangement joins TRBV19 to TRBJ1-2; the D is unclear. Per germline, CDR1 LNHDA and CDR2 SQIVND (reference sequence). V lost 4 bases and J 6 bases, leaving 24 bases between the germline ends. The CDR3 has 17 amino acids. The chain's CDR3 is CASSSSGSRTPLNGYTF. CDR3 in DNA: TGTGCCAGTAGTAGCTCCGGGAGCAGAACCCCCTTGAATGGCTACACCTTC. The whole variable domain, filled in from reference TRBV19 and TRBJ1-2, reads DGGITQSPKYLFRKEGQNVTLSCEQNLNHDAMYWYRQDPGQGLRLIYYSQIVNDFQKGDIAEGYSVSREKKESFPLTVTSAQKNPTAFYLCASSSSGSRTPLNGYTFGSGTRLTVV.

The chain is built from TRBV27 and TRBJ1-4; 9 bases agree with TRBD1. Germline lookup yields CDR1 MNHEY and CDR2 SMNVEV (reference sequence). The CDR3 is 14 residues long. V shed 6 bases, J shed 4 bases, and the junction held 3 bases outside the gene matches. Here the CDR3 DNA reads TGTGCCAGCAGGGGGACAGGGAGTAATGAAAAACTGTTTTTT. Translating it yields CASRGTGSNEKLFF.

The chain recombines TRBV23-1 with TRBJ1-1, with TRBD1 matching 7 bases. TRBV23-1 is identified as an open reading frame with a role that is uncertain. V shed 8 bases and J 7 bases; nucleotides not matched to a gene: 7. The CDR3 has 12 residues. CDR3 bases: TGCGCCAGCCCTTTGGGACAGCTTGAAGCTTTCTTT. Its protein is CASPLGQLEAFF.

Only one count was recorded for this clone. The chain is built from TRBV6-5 and TRBJ2-7, with TRBD1 identical over 7 bases. Losses at the gene ends were 6 bases for V and 4 bases for J; bases not matched to a gene: 6. The germline CDR1 and CDR2 sequences are MNHEY and SVGAGI. This CDR3 contains 13 residues. This CDR3 reads CASSRDRKYEQYF. The CDR3 DNA follows: TGTGCCAGCAGCCGGGACAGAAAATACGAGCAGTACTTC.

This clone was counted once. The V and J genes are TRBV19 and TRBJ2-5, with TRBD1 matching over 11 bases. The CDR3 covers 15 residues. From germline, CDR1 is LNHDA and CDR2 SQIVND (reference sequence). J gave up 5 bases and V 7 bases, and 9 bases lay outside the gene matches. The CDR3 sequence: CASKLGQGASETQYF. As DNA, the CDR3 is TGTGCCAGTAAGCTCGGACAGGGGGCGTCGGAGACCCAGTACTTC.

The chain couples TRBV27 to TRBJ1-2; 7 bases fit TRBD1. V lost 3 bases and J lost 1; bases outside the gene matches: 2. This CDR3 has 14 residues. From germline, CDR1 is MNHEY and CDR2 SMNVEV (reference sequence). CDR3 sequence (DNA): TGTGCCAGCAGTTTTTACAGGGGTAACTATGGCTACACCTTC. It is translated as CASSFYRGNYGYTF.

V usage is TRBV6-1 and J usage is TRBJ2-7; possible D gene TRBD2, 5 bases. V shed 0 bases and J shed 6 bases, with 12 bases lying between them. This CDR3 spans 14 amino acids. Germline V lookup: CDR1 MNHNS, CDR2 SASEGT. CDR3 sequence reads: CASSEAGVVLEQYF. The CDR3 nucleotides are TGTGCCAGCAGTGAAGCGGGAGTAGTCCTCGAGCAGTACTTC.

The chain couples TRBV5-4 to TRBJ2-6, with D possibly matching TRBD1 (6 bases). This CDR3 spans 15 amino acids. V dropped 4 bases and J dropped 1 base, with 9 bases sitting between them. In germline, CDR1 is SGHNT, CDR2 YYREEE (reference sequence). CDR3 coding DNA: TGTGCCAGCAGCCCCGGACAGTCTGGGGCCAACGTCCTGACTTTC. Protein: CASSPGQSGANVLTF.

The rearrangement joins TRBV7-6 to TRBJ2-2; the match to TRBD1 covers 7 bases. Losses at the gene ends were 2 bases for V and 2 bases for J; bases not matched to a gene: 8. CDR1 is SGHVS and CDR2 is FNYEAQ in the germline V gene. The CDR3 has 17 amino acids. The CDR3 here is CASSLTSGQPNTGELFF. In nucleotides, the CDR3 is TGTGCCAGCAGCTTAACTTCGGGACAGCCTAACACCGGGGAGCTGTTTTTT.